The next 24 T cell receptor beta chains were all read from a single sample in a study of spatial heterogeneity in lung cancer. The time point was: sample taken at primary tumor resection. TCRdb called the 5' RACE reads again in MiXCR, with one record for every CDR3 protein. The table has 55,000 to 70,000 distinct CDR3 sequences, roughly 6.6% seen once. The sample here was PBMCs, taken at surgery. The receptors were gathered from a female donor with early-stage non-small cell lung cancer.

This clonotype came up many times. J is TRBJ2-2 and V is TRBV9; a weak D match, TRBD1 (6 bases). Germline CDR1 reads SGDLS; CDR2 reads YYNGEE. There are 15 residues in the CDR3. Deletions cut 3 bases from V and 0 bases from J, with 9 bases between. The CDR3 protein is CASSGTVTNTGELFF. The CDR3 region has the DNA TGTGCCAGCAGCGGGACAGTCACGAACACCGGGGAGCTGTTTTTT.

The CDR3 DNA sequence: TGTGCCAGCAGTTCCCCTCCAGGGAATCAGCCCCAGCATTTT. Translation gives CASSSPPGNQPQHF. The chain uses TRBV28 and TRBJ1-5, with D tentatively TRBD1 (5 bases). V lost 4 bases and J lost 4, with 11 bases in between. The CDR3 is 14 residues long. The germline CDR1 and CDR2 sequences are MDHEN and SYDVKM.

There are a few counts of this clonotype. The J gene is TRBJ2-3, the V gene TRBV11-2; a weak D match, TRBD1 (6 bases). CDR3 size: 15 residues. Germline V gene data show CDR1 as SGHAT and CDR2 as FQNNGV. V was pared by 4 bases and J by 6 bases, with 17 bases between. Here the CDR3 DNA reads TGTGCCAGCAGCTCCCTTGAGGGGGTGAGGGATACGCAGTATTTT. This encodes CASSSLEGVRDTQYF.

The chain recombines TRBV10-3 with TRBJ1-2; TRBD1 matches 9 bases. CDR1 and CDR2 from the germline V gene are ENHRY and SYGVKD. V was pared by 10 bases and J by 8 bases, with 8 bases of the junction left unmatched. The CDR3 is 12 residues long. The DNA for the CDR3 is TGTGCCAGCGCACAGGGGGCGAGCGGCTACACCTTC. Its translation: CASAQGASGYTF.

This clonotype came up many times. The rearrangement uses TRBV11-2 and TRBJ2-1; 7 bases agree with TRBD2. Germline CDR1 SGHAT, CDR2 FQNNGV. The CDR3 extends over 15 amino acids. Trimming at V came to 6 bases and at J to 4 bases, leaving 9 bases not matched to a gene. The CDR3 sequence: CASRSGTIRYNEQFF. CDR3 nucleotides: TGTGCCAGCAGATCCGGGACTATTCGTTACAATGAGCAGTTCTTC.

This clonotype appeared many times. This chain uses TRBV4-1 with TRBJ2-5, with D unclear. The V end lost 0 bases, the J end lost 5 bases, and 10 bases lay between the germline ends. The length of the CDR3 is 14 residues. The germline V gene encodes CDR1 MGHRA and CDR2 YSYEKL. CDR3 sequence reads: CASSQDDSRETQYF. The CDR3 coding sequence is TGCGCCAGCAGCCAAGACGATAGCCGGGAGACCCAGTACTTC.

The CDR3 DNA sequence: TGCAGCGTTGAAGAATGGGGGGAAAAACTGTTTTTT. Amino acids: CSVEEWGEKLFF. The chain recombines TRBV29-1 with TRBJ1-4; weak D call: TRBD1 (5 bases). The CDR3 is 12 residues long. CDR1 and CDR2 from the germline V gene are SQVTM and ANQGSEA. Trimming shortened V by 0 bases and J by 8 bases, and 7 bases separated the two germline ends.

The genes are TRBV20-1 and TRBJ2-1; D unresolved. This CDR3 region has 13 residues. Trimming removed 6 bases from V and 2 bases from J, with 11 bases in between. The germline V gene has CDR1 DFQATT and CDR2 SNEGSKA (reference sequence). CDR3 in amino acids: CSAGEPPYNEQFF. The CDR3 DNA is TGCAGTGCCGGTGAGCCCCCCTACAATGAGCAGTTCTTC.

This clonotype turned up a few times. The chain joins TRBV28 to TRBJ2-7; TRBD1 agrees at 9 bases. The trim removed 3 bases at V and 7 bases at J, leaving 7 bases unmatched. The CDR3 has 14 amino acids. Germline CDR1 reads MDHEN; CDR2 reads SYDVKM. CDR3 bases: TGTGCCAGCAGTTTCCCGGGACAGGGAAGGGAGCAGTACTTC. Its protein product is CASSFPGQGREQYF.

This clonotype was counted a few times. The chain joins TRBV5-5 to TRBJ1-1; 7 bases agree with TRBD1. The trim removed 5 bases at V and 0 bases at J, leaving 1 base unmatched. This CDR3 spans 13 amino acids. From germline, CDR1 is SGHKS and CDR2 YYEKEE (reference sequence). The CDR3 loop is CASRGQLNTEAFF. The DNA for the CDR3 is TGTGCCAGCAGGGGACAGTTGAACACTGAAGCTTTCTTT.

The sample holds a few counts of this clonotype. CDR3 sequence: CASSDRSDWTTEAFF. The CDR3 bases are TGTGCCAGCAGTGACCGTTCGGACTGGACTACTGAAGCTTTCTTT. The J gene is TRBJ1-1, the V gene TRBV25-1; the D is unclear. Germline CDR1 and CDR2: MGHDK and SYGVNS. V lost 3 bases and J lost 5, with 16 bases in between. The length of the CDR3 is 15 residues.

The genes are TRBV20-1 and TRBJ2-3, with TRBD2 matching over 14 bases. V trimming: 6 bases; J trimming: 4 bases; junction bases outside the gene matches: 9. The CDR3 loop spans 16 amino acids. CDR1 and CDR2 (germline): DFQATT, SNEGSKA (reference sequence). CDR3 nucleotides: TGCAGTGCGCGGATACCGACTAGCGGGAGGGCAGATACGCAGTATTTT. Its protein product is CSARIPTSGRADTQYF.

This clonotype has more than one count but fewer than ten. The J gene is TRBJ1-1, the V gene TRBV25-1; D remains ambiguous. The V gene lost 8 bases and the J gene lost 0 bases, with 10 bases spanning the gap. CDR1 is MGHDK, CDR2 SYGVNS, per germline. This CDR3 spans 13 amino acids. The CDR3 sequence: CASLEDMNTEAFF. The CDR3 DNA reads TGTGCCAGCTTGGAAGACATGAACACTGAAGCTTTCTTT.

The chain is built from TRBV7-2 and TRBJ2-7, with 7 bases aligning to TRBD1. With V trimmed by 5 bases and J by 5 bases, 15 bases remained unmatched. Germline assignment: CDR1 SGHTA and CDR2 FQGNSA. This CDR3 is 16 amino acids long. CDR3 DNA sequence: TGTGCCAGCAGCGCCGACGGGACAGCCCTCGGGGACGAGCAGTACTTC. It specifies CASSADGTALGDEQYF.

This clonotype was recorded at least ten times. The chain carries TRBV5-1 and TRBJ2-3, with TRBD1 matching 8 bases. The CDR3 extends over 16 amino acids. The V and J ends lost 3 bases and 5 bases, in that order; junction bases with no gene match: 11. Germline assignment: CDR1 SGHRS and CDR2 YFSETQ. CDR3 residues: CASSWDRPGSIDTQYF. Written as DNA, the CDR3 is TGCGCCAGCAGCTGGGACAGGCCCGGTTCGATAGATACGCAGTATTTT.

This clonotype was recorded many times. This chain uses TRBV7-9 with TRBJ1-1; TRBD1 matches 8 bases. Unmatched junction bases numbered 6, after V lost 5 bases and J lost 1 base. This CDR3 has 15 amino acids. The germline gives CDR1 SEHNR, CDR2 FQNEAQ (reference sequence). As DNA, the CDR3 is TGTGCCAGCAGCACCGGACAGGGCGGGAACACTGAAGCTTTCTTT. Amino acids: CASSTGQGGNTEAFF.

At least ten counts were recorded for this clonotype. The rearrangement uses TRBV18 and TRBJ1-1; D ambiguous. Germline V lookup: CDR1 KGHSH, CDR2 LQKENI. The CDR3 totals 13 residues. Trimming took 4 bases from V and 4 from J, leaving 10 bases between them. Here the CDR3 DNA reads TGTGCCAGCTCACTAAAGGGTGGCACTGAAGCTTTCTTT. Translating gives CASSLKGGTEAFF.

This chain links TRBV18 with TRBJ1-5, with D unresolved. CDR1 is KGHSH and CDR2 is LQKENI in the germline V gene. Trimming stripped 6 bases from V and 7 bases from J, with 13 bases between. This CDR3 has 13 residues. CDR3 amino acids: CASSDQQRQPQHF. CDR3 DNA: TGTGCCAGCTCGGACCAGCAGAGACAGCCCCAGCATTTT. Complete variable domain (other parts from reference TRBV18 and TRBJ1-5): NAGVMQNPRHLVRRRGQEARLRCSPMKGHSHVYWYRQLPEEGLKFMVYLQKENIIDESGMPKERFSAEFPKEGPSILRIQQVVRGDSAAYFCASSDQQRQPQHFGDGTRLSIL.

There are many counts of this clonotype. This sequence joins TRBV11-2 and TRBJ2-5; 10 bases fit TRBD2. The CDR3 length is 16 residues. CDR1 and CDR2 (germline): SGHAT, FQNNGV. The V gene end was trimmed by 1 base and the J gene end by 1 base; junction bases not matched to a gene: 3. CDR3 protein: CASSLAAGGFQETQYF. CDR3 coding DNA: TGTGCCAGCAGCTTAGCAGCGGGGGGGTTCCAAGAGACCCAGTACTTC.

Ten or more counts support this clonotype. The gene calls are TRBV20-1 and TRBJ2-5, with a possible D match to TRBD2 (6 bases). The CDR3 runs 15 residues. Germline lookup yields CDR1 DFQATT and CDR2 SNEGSKA (reference sequence). Trimming removed 3 bases from V and 2 bases from J, with 16 bases in between. The CDR3 nucleotides are TGCAGTGCTAGTATCGTGGGAGGCCAGCAAGAGACCCAGTACTTC. Translating gives CSASIVGGQQETQYF.

V gene TRBV7-2 combines with J gene TRBJ1-5; 8 nucleotides align to TRBD1. The CDR3 is made up of 15 amino acids. Germline-derived CDR1 and CDR2 are SGHTA and FQGNSA. The ends lost 3 bases at V and 5 bases at J; junction bases unmatched: 6. In nucleotides, the CDR3 is TGTGCCAGCAGCTTCACGACAGGGGCTTATCAGCCCCAGCATTTT. This gives the protein CASSFTTGAYQPQHF.

This clonotype has a handful of counts. The CDR3 DNA reads as TGTGCCAGCAGCCAAGCCGGGACTAGCGGCGAGCAGTACTTC. Protein: CASSQAGTSGEQYF. The chain employs TRBV3-1 and TRBJ2-7; 11 nucleotides line up with TRBD2. The CDR3 spans 14 residues. The trim removed 1 base at V and 6 bases at J, leaving 2 bases unmatched. Germline CDR1 is LGHDT and CDR2 is YNNKEL (reference sequence).

V usage is TRBV7-6 and J usage is TRBJ2-7; TRBD1 is a possible D gene (7 bases). CDR1 is SGHVS and CDR2 is FNYEAQ in the germline V gene. The CDR3 covers 17 residues. V was trimmed by 2 bases and J by 0 bases, leaving 17 bases between them. CDR3 residues: CASSLYQGGSSSYEQYF. CDR3 sequence (DNA): TGTGCCAGCAGCTTATATCAGGGGGGCTCCAGCTCCTACGAGCAGTACTTC.

This clonotype came up many times. The V gene is TRBV28, the J gene TRBJ2-7; 8 bases match TRBD1. This CDR3 is 13 amino acids long. With V trimmed by 5 bases and J by 7 bases, 7 bases remained unmatched. Germline-derived CDR1 and CDR2 are MDHEN and SYDVKM. The chain's CDR3 is CASSPEDRVEQYF. For the CDR3, the DNA is TGTGCCAGCAGTCCCGAGGACAGGGTGGAGCAGTACTTC. The variable domain in full, with the rest retrieved from reference TRBV28 and TRBJ2-7, is DVKVTQSSRYLVKRTGEKVFLECVQDMDHENMFWYRQDPGLGLRLIYFSYDVKMKEKGDIPEGYSVSREKKERFSLILESASTNQTSMYLCASSPEDRVEQYFGPGTRLTVT.